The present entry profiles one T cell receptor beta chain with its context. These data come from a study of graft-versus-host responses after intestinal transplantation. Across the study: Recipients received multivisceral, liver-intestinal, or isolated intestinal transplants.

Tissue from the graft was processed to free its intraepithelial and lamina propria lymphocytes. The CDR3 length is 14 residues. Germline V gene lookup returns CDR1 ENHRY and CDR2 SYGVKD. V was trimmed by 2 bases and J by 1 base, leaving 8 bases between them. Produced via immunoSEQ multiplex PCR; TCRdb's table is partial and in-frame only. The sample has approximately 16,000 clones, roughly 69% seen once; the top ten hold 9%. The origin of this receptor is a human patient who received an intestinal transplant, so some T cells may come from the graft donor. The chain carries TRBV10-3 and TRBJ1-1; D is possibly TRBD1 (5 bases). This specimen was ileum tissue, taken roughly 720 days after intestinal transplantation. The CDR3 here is CAISEGGENTEAFF. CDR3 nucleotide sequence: TGTGCCATCAGTGAGGGGGGGGAGAACACTGAAGCTTTCTTT.